A single sample is the source of the 32 T cell receptor beta chains below, sequenced in a study of blood T cells in healthy people across ages. Alongside a J-beta primer mix, a sample-barcoded 5' primer served in a second PCR lasting roughly 6 to 11 cycles. TCRdb re-called the 5' RACE reads with MiXCR, one entry per CDR3 protein. The top ten hold about 22% of the sample, which has around 940,000 distinct CDR3 sequences, roughly half seen once. The material sequenced was blood. The receptors shown here come from a woman aged 60 to 75 in good health.

The chain couples TRBV4-1 to TRBJ2-4; the D call may be TRBD1 or TRBD2 (5 bases each). Trimming stripped 0 bases from V and 13 bases from J, with 16 bases between. CDR1 is MGHRA and CDR2 is YSYEKL in the germline V gene. The CDR3 has 14 amino acids. The CDR3 sequence: CASSQEPGLGEQYF. In nucleotides, the CDR3 is TGCGCCAGCAGCCAAGAGCCAGGTCTGGGGGAGCAGTACTTC.

The V and J genes are TRBV25-1 and TRBJ2-7; D gene unclear. This CDR3 has 12 residues. Germline V gene sequence: CDR1 MGHDK, CDR2 SYGVNS. V gave up 1 base and J gave up 3 bases, with 4 bases separating them. In DNA, the CDR3 is TGTGCCAGCAGTGAATGGAGCTACGAGCAGTACTTC. It specifies CASSEWSYEQYF.

This clonotype was seen a few times. The chain combines TRBV9 with TRBJ2-7, with 11 bases identical to TRBD2. Germline V gene sequence: CDR1 SGDLS, CDR2 YYNGEE. This CDR3 has 15 amino acids. V lost 4 bases to trimming and J lost 4 bases; unmatched junction nucleotides: 7. The CDR3 DNA reads TGTGCCAGCAGCCCAAGACTAGCGGGACAATACGAGCAGTACTTC. It translates to CASSPRLAGQYEQYF.

The chain joins TRBV12-3 or TRBV12-4 to TRBJ2-2; D is perhaps TRBD1 or TRBD2 (5 bases each). The length of the CDR3 is 15 residues. V was shortened by 6 bases and J by 0 bases, with 11 bases between the two germline ends. CDR3 residues: CASRRRGANTGELFF. The CDR3 nucleotides read TGTGCCAGCAGGAGGCGAGGGGCGAACACCGGGGAGCTGTTTTTT.

This clonotype was counted a few times. This rearrangement joins TRBV20-1 to TRBJ2-1, with 7 bases aligning to TRBD2. This CDR3 contains 13 residues. Germline values: CDR1 DFQATT, CDR2 SNEGSKA (reference sequence). The CDR3 nucleotides read TGCAGCCTTACTAGCGCCCGAAACAATGAGCAGTTCTTC. Translated, it gives CSLTSARNNEQFF.

The rearrangement uses TRBV29-1 and TRBJ2-1; D is perhaps TRBD2 (5 bases). CDR3 length: 12 amino acids. Trimming removed 4 bases at V and 15 bases at J, with 19 bases between. CDR1 SQVTM and CDR2 ANQGSEA come from the germline V gene. CDR3: CSVVGFGGRRFF. The CDR3, as DNA: TGCAGCGTTGTGGGGTTCGGCGGGCGCCGGTTCTTC.

The genes are TRBV5-6 and TRBJ2-7; 8 nucleotides agree with TRBD2. The CDR3 totals 14 residues. Germline-derived CDR1 and CDR2 are SGHDT and YYEEEE. The ends lost 2 bases at V and 3 bases at J; junction bases unmatched: 4. In DNA form, the CDR3 reads TGTGCCAGCAGCTTTGACGGGAGGGTCTACGAGCAGTACTTC. Translation gives CASSFDGRVYEQYF.

This chain links TRBV27 with TRBJ1-2; D is possibly TRBD1 (5 bases). Germline assignment: CDR1 MNHEY and CDR2 SMNVEV (reference sequence). CDR3 length equals 12 residues. V shed 9 bases and J shed 2 bases, with 10 bases lying between them. The CDR3 region has the DNA TGTGCCAGGAACAGGATAAACTATGGCTACACCTTC. Translating it yields CARNRINYGYTF.

This chain links TRBV15 with TRBJ1-2, with D tentatively TRBD1 (5 bases). There are 14 residues in the CDR3. Germline CDR1 reads LNHNV; CDR2 reads YYDKDF (reference sequence). V shed 0 bases and J shed 7 bases, with 12 bases lying between them. CDR3 amino acids: CATSRDKGAGGYTF. The CDR3 DNA follows: TGTGCCACCAGCAGAGATAAAGGGGCAGGTGGCTACACCTTC.

The gene calls are TRBV20-1 and TRBJ1-5; no firm D call. CDR3 length: 13 amino acids. Looked up from germline, CDR1 is DFQATT and CDR2 is SNEGSKA (reference sequence). The V gene lost 4 bases and the J gene lost 7 bases, with 14 bases spanning the gap. CDR3: CSAIGPSRQPQHF. The CDR3 DNA reads TGCAGTGCTATCGGGCCAAGTCGGCAGCCCCAGCATTTT.

Concerning this clonotype: At one boundary the junction diverges from the germline segment, which might be a read error. The rearrangement uses TRBV6-5 and TRBJ2-3; 9 nucleotides line up with TRBD2. The CDR3 length is 15 residues. The V gene's germline CDR1 is MNHEY and CDR2 SVGAGI. CDR3 amino acids: CASMLLAGRTETQYF. DNA of the CDR3: TGTGCCAGCATGCTTCTAGCGGGACGCACAGAGACGCAGTATTTT.

The V and J genes are TRBV7-9 and TRBJ1-1; no definite D call. Between the trimmed V and J ends, which lost 1 base and 9 bases, there was a span of 12 bases. CDR3 length equals 13 residues. From germline, CDR1 is SEHNR and CDR2 FQNEAQ (reference sequence). The CDR3, as DNA: TGTGCCAGCAGCTTAGTTGCCGTCCCGCAAGCTTTCTTT. Its translation: CASSLVAVPQAFF.

The rearrangement uses TRBV18 and TRBJ1-2, with D maybe TRBD1 (6 bases). V was clipped by 0 bases and J by 5 bases, with 10 bases between them. Germline V gene sequence: CDR1 KGHSH, CDR2 LQKENI. CDR3 length: 14 amino acids. CDR3 loop: CASSPPQGGYGYTF. The DNA of the CDR3 is TGTGCCAGCTCACCACCACAGGGAGGGTATGGCTACACCTTC. The complete variable domain, with remaining parts taken from reference TRBV18 and TRBJ1-2, reads NAGVMQNPRHLVRRRGQEARLRCSPMKGHSHVYWYRQLPEEGLKFMVYLQKENIIDESGMPKERFSAEFPKEGPSILRIQQVVRGDSAAYFCASSPPQGGYGYTFGSGTRLTVV.

This clonotype was counted ten times or more. The chain carries TRBV29-1 and TRBJ2-3; D perhaps matches TRBD1 (5 bases). Germline assignment: CDR1 SQVTM and CDR2 ANQGSEA. CDR3 length: 11 amino acids. V was pared by 6 bases and J by 3 bases, with 7 bases between. CDR3 loop: CSVGETDTQYF. The CDR3 DNA sequence: TGCAGCGTAGGGGAAACAGATACGCAGTATTTT.

This clonotype was observed a few times. The V gene is TRBV9, the J gene TRBJ2-7; D may be TRBD1 or TRBD2 (5 bases each). Germline V CDR1 and CDR2: SGDLS, YYNGEE. This CDR3 spans 15 amino acids. Trimming removed 4 bases from V and 2 bases from J, with 16 bases in between. CDR3: CASSQSPGSTYEQYF. The CDR3, as DNA: TGTGCCAGCAGCCAATCCCCAGGGAGTACCTACGAGCAGTACTTC.

The V gene is TRBV6-5, the J gene TRBJ2-7; tentative D call: TRBD2 (6 bases). V lost 4 bases to trimming and J lost 5 bases, with 15 bases between them. Germline CDR1 MNHEY, CDR2 SVGAGI. There are 14 residues in the CDR3. CDR3 in amino acids: CASSSVGGADEQYF. CDR3 DNA: TGTGCCAGCAGTTCCGTGGGGGGAGCCGACGAGCAGTACTTC.

In this sample, this clonotype turned up a few times. The chain joins TRBV5-1 to TRBJ2-7, with D maybe TRBD2 (5 bases). Trimming stripped 4 bases from V and 1 base from J, with 15 bases between. Germline V CDR1 and CDR2: SGHRS, YFSETQ. The CDR3 consists of 15 residues. In DNA, the CDR3 is TGCGCCAGCAGCGTCACCCTACGGGGATCCTACGAGCAGTACTTC. Translation: CASSVTLRGSYEQYF.

This sequence joins TRBV5-1 and TRBJ2-5; 8 bases map to TRBD2. V dropped 0 bases and J dropped 2; count of bases not matched to a gene: 6. The CDR3 is 16 amino acids. Germline V CDR1 and CDR2: SGHRS, YFSETQ. The CDR3 reads CASSLGSGGLQETQYF. The CDR3 DNA reads as TGCGCCAGCAGCTTGGGTTCGGGAGGGCTACAAGAGACCCAGTACTTC.

This clonotype was counted a single time. The rearrangement links TRBV29-1 to TRBJ2-1, with a tentative D call TRBD1 (5 bases). Trimming left V 5 bases short and J 3 bases short, with 11 bases between. Germline lookup yields CDR1 SQVTM and CDR2 ANQGSEA. The CDR3 extends over 13 amino acids. The CDR3 is CSVISGYYNEQFF. CDR3 coding DNA: TGCAGCGTTATTTCAGGGTACTACAATGAGCAGTTCTTC.

The gene calls are TRBV5-5 and TRBJ2-7; 11 bases align to TRBD1. Trimming cost V 6 bases and J 3 bases; bases outside gene matches: 8. Germline CDR1 is SGHKS and CDR2 is YYEKEE (reference sequence). CDR3 length: 15 amino acids. The CDR3 bases are TGTGCCAGCAATTCCGCGGGGACAGGGGGCTACGAGCAGTACTTC. Residues: CASNSAGTGGYEQYF.

V usage is TRBV11-2 and J usage is TRBJ2-7; no reliable D call. V was shortened by 3 bases and J by 3 bases, with 12 bases between the two germline ends. Germline loops: CDR1 SGHAT, CDR2 FQNNGV. This CDR3 is 14 amino acids long. The CDR3 DNA is TGTGCCAGCAGCTTTAGGATTAGCAGCTACGAGCAGTACTTC. Translation gives CASSFRISSYEQYF.

J is TRBJ2-1 and V is TRBV7-2, with 8 bases matching TRBD2. J lost 7 bases, V lost 4 bases, and 15 bases had no gene match. From germline, CDR1 is SGHTA and CDR2 FQGNSA. The CDR3 is 17 residues long. The CDR3 region is CASSSLGGGLKGNEQFF. The DNA for the CDR3 is TGTGCCAGCAGCTCCCTCGGGGGGGGACTCAAGGGGAATGAGCAGTTCTTC.

This clonotype has a handful of counts. The V call is TRBV4-1, the J call TRBJ1-2; D unresolved. Looked up from germline, CDR1 is MGHRA and CDR2 is YSYEKL. The CDR3 sequence is 14 residues long. Between the trimmed V and J ends, which lost 0 bases and 4 bases, there was a span of 9 bases. Here the CDR3 DNA reads TGCGCCAGCAGCCAAGATGTGGATTTCTATGGCTACACCTTC. It specifies CASSQDVDFYGYTF.

This clonotype was seen a handful of times. The CDR3 DNA sequence: TGTGCCACCAGCAGAGCGTGGGGAACAGGAAAGGAGACCCAGTACTTC. Translation: CATSRAWGTGKETQYF. V and J are TRBV15 and TRBJ2-5; a possible D gene is TRBD1 (5 bases). The length of the CDR3 is 16 residues. Germline values: CDR1 LNHNV, CDR2 YYDKDF (reference sequence). Trimming stripped 1 base from V and 5 bases from J, with 17 bases between. Together with reference TRBV15 and TRBJ2-5, the CDR3 gives the full variable domain: DAMVIQNPRYQVTQFGKPVTLSCSQTLNHNVMYWYQQKSSQAPKLLFHYYDKDFNNEADTPDNFQSRRPNTSFCFLDIRSPGLGDTAMYLCATSRAWGTGKETQYFGPGTRLLVL.

The V gene is TRBV28, the J gene TRBJ2-1; 10 positions match TRBD2. Trimming took 1 base from V and 9 from J; bases not matched to a gene: 15. CDR3 length: 18 amino acids. Germline lookup yields CDR1 MDHEN and CDR2 SYDVKM. The CDR3 loop reads CASSLFSSGRSFRSEQFF. In DNA, the CDR3 is TGTGCCAGCAGTTTATTCTCTAGCGGGAGAAGTTTTCGTAGTGAGCAGTTCTTC.

A note on this clonotype: An end of the junction differs from the germline gene, which may be a read error. The gene calls are TRBV4-1 and TRBJ2-3; D gene uncertain. Germline CDR1 MGHRA, CDR2 YSYEKL. CDR3 length: 15 amino acids. CDR3 DNA sequence: TGCGCCAGCAGCCAGGACGGTACTTTAGCAGATACGCAATATTTT. It codes for CASSQDGTLADTQYF.

The rearrangement links TRBV7-2 to TRBJ2-4; TRBD2 agrees at 10 bases. CDR3 size: 15 residues. CDR1 is SGHTA and CDR2 is FQGNSA in the germline V gene. V lost 10 bases to trimming and J lost 13 bases; unmatched junction nucleotides: 19. CDR3 DNA: TGTGCCACCACTGTACAAGCGGGAGGGCCAAGGGAGCAGTACTTC. Translating gives CATTVQAGGPREQYF.

In its sample, this clonotype was seen a few times. This chain links TRBV5-1 with TRBJ2-1; D gene uncertain. The CDR3 has 15 residues. V was clipped by 0 bases and J by 5 bases, with 12 bases between them. Germline CDR1 is SGHRS and CDR2 is YFSETQ. CDR3 amino acids: CASSLDGGFNNEQFF. CDR3 bases: TGCGCCAGCAGCTTGGATGGCGGTTTCAACAATGAGCAGTTCTTC. The full variable domain, in which reference TRBV5-1 and TRBJ2-1 provide the parts outside the CDR3, is KAGVTQTPRYLIKTRGQQVTLSCSPISGHRSVSWYQQTPGQGLQFLFEYFSETQRNKGNFPGRFSGRQFSNSRSEMNVSTLELGDSALYLCASSLDGGFNNEQFFGPGTRLTVL.

This clonotype is a singleton in its sample. The rearrangement links TRBV28 to TRBJ1-1; D call uncertain. Germline V gives CDR1 MDHEN, CDR2 SYDVKM. Trimming cost V 8 bases and J 4 bases, with 14 bases left between them. There are 13 residues in the CDR3. As DNA, the CDR3 is TGTGCCAGCGGACGAGGAGTCCCCACTGAAGCTTTCTTT. Translating it yields CASGRGVPTEAFF.

The chain joins TRBV11-2 to TRBJ2-5; D is tentatively TRBD1 or TRBD2 (6 bases each). The CDR3 loop spans 16 amino acids. Germline loops: CDR1 SGHAT, CDR2 FQNNGV. Trimming took 7 bases from V and 5 from J, leaving 23 bases between them. The CDR3 here is CASKTTAGVGRETQYF. The CDR3 DNA reads as TGTGCCAGCAAAACGACCGCAGGGGTGGGGAGGGAGACCCAGTACTTC.

This clonotype was detected only once. The chain recombines TRBV28 with TRBJ2-2; D unresolved. Germline V lookup: CDR1 MDHEN, CDR2 SYDVKM. The V and J ends lost 4 bases and 6 bases respectively, with 6 bases between them. This CDR3 is 12 amino acids long. CDR3 DNA sequence: TGTGCCAGCAGTTCGGTTGCCGGGGAGCTGTTTTTT. Encoded protein: CASSSVAGELFF. Variable domain in full (rest from reference TRBV28 and TRBJ2-2): DVKVTQSSRYLVKRTGEKVFLECVQDMDHENMFWYRQDPGLGLRLIYFSYDVKMKEKGDIPEGYSVSREKKERFSLILESASTNQTSMYLCASSSVAGELFFGEGSRLTVL.

The gene calls are TRBV12-3 or TRBV12-4 and TRBJ1-6, with D possibly being TRBD1 (5 bases). V lost 0 bases to trimming and J lost 9 bases, with 18 bases between them. The CDR3 covers 17 residues. The CDR3 reads CASSLAWEGRQGSPLHF. The CDR3 DNA reads as TGTGCCAGCAGTTTAGCGTGGGAGGGGCGGCAAGGTTCACCCCTCCACTTT.